This T cell receptor beta chain was sequenced in a study of T cell repertoires in cytomegalovirus infection. Study-level information: CMV infection together with matching HLA type was indicated by public TCR beta signatures. Study results and limitations: CMV-specific TCR beta clonotypes restricted by HLA-C were the ones dominating the ex vivo response. Identification of carriers of CMV plus the relevant HLA was achieved through cumulative public TCR beta family frequency.

With respect to this clonotype: No antigen is known for it.

Germline V gene data show CDR1 as SNHLY and CDR2 as FYNNEI. The length of the CDR3 is 16 residues. The germline V and J ends were trimmed by 7 bases and 1 base, with 19 bases remaining between them. Via MiXCR, TCRdb re-called the reads, giving one row per CDR3 protein. The repertoire holds approximately 500,000 distinct CDR3 sequences, with approximately 16% as singletons. The chain recombines TRBV2 with TRBJ1-1, with D unresolved. The sample taken for sequencing was CD8+ T cells from PBMCs. This TCR was sampled from a human donor in good health (CMV status not recorded). Some clones in this sample may be carry-over from other donors' samples. CDR3 DNA sequence: TGTGCCAGCATCCCCCCAAACGCGGGAAAGAACACTGAAGCTTTCTTT. Protein: CASIPPNAGKNTEAFF.